What follows is one TCR beta chain and its context. Antigen unknown. The record originates from a study of shared clonotypes between healthy human individuals. TCRdb keeps only in-frame clones here, not all; method: immunoSEQ multiplex PCR. The sample gives about 2.1 million clones, 93% of which show up once; about 1.5% is in the top ten. As defined, naive CD8 cells were CD45RO-negative and positively selected for CCR7, with terminally differentiated effector memory CD45RA+ cells excluded. The study drew all its donors from Caucasian adults living in Nashville, Tennessee. CDR3 length: 15 residues. The J segment lost 7 bases and the V segment lost 5 bases, leaving 11 bases of the junction unmatched. Germline V gene lookup returns CDR1 SGHNT and CDR2 YENEEA. Study-level findings and limits: Clonotype sharing among donors was thought likely to change with sequencing depth. Several donors had about 5.1% of their naive CD4 clonotypes in common. Sampling involved blood alone; tissue repertoires likely differ.

The chain uses TRBV11-3 and TRBJ2-7; TRBD1 aligns across 10 bases. This sequence originates from a man aged 18 to 29 in good health. Some clones in this sample may be carry-over from other donors' samples. The sample comprised naive CD8+ T cells from PBMCs. The CDR3 loop reads CASSPSGTGAREQYF. The CDR3 DNA reads as TGTGCCAGCAGCCCGTCTGGGACAGGGGCGAGGGAGCAGTACTTC.